These 9 T cell receptor beta chains originate from one sample sequenced in a study of shared clonotypes between healthy human individuals. The naive CD8 fraction comprised CD45RO-negative cells positively selected for CCR7 and excluded terminally differentiated effector memory CD45RA+ cells. The assay was immunoSEQ multiplex PCR, and TCRdb's table has in-frame clones only and misses some. The profile shows about 2 million clones, approximately 95% of them singletons. The material sequenced was naive CD8+ T cells sorted from blood. These receptors were obtained from a man aged 18 to 35 in good health.

This clone has just one count. DNA of the CDR3: TGTGCCAGCAGCCCCTCCGGGCTAGCGGGGAACAATGAGCAGTTCTTC. Amino acid sequence: CASSPSGLAGNNEQFF. This chain joins TRBV9 and TRBJ2-1; 9 nucleotides agree with TRBD2. This CDR3 has 16 amino acids. Germline lookup yields CDR1 SGDLS and CDR2 YYNGEE. With V trimmed by 4 bases and J by 5 bases, 10 bases remained unmatched.

The V call is TRBV10-2, the J call TRBJ2-6; D gene uncertain. CDR3 length: 12 residues. Trimming took off 5 bases at V and 8 bases at J, with 7 bases between the two ends. From germline, CDR1 is WSHSY and CDR2 SAAADI. The CDR3 nucleotides are TGCGCCAGCAGTCTGGGGACCAACGTCCTGACTTTC. As protein: CASSLGTNVLTF.

The chain has TRBV5-4 and TRBJ1-2, with 8 nucleotides matching TRBD1. This CDR3 region has 13 residues. Germline CDR1 SGHNT, CDR2 YYREEE (reference sequence). V lost 3 bases to trimming and J lost 8 bases; unmatched junction nucleotides: 6. As DNA, the CDR3 is TGTGCCAGCAGCTCTCAGGGGGCAGGAGGCTACACCTTC. This codes for CASSSQGAGGYTF.

The gene calls are TRBV2 and TRBJ1-2; 7 nucleotides line up with TRBD1. Germline lookup yields CDR1 SNHLY and CDR2 FYNNEI. Germline trimming cut 4 bases from V and 4 bases from J; bases unmatched to any gene: 3. The CDR3 length is 13 residues. The DNA for the CDR3 is TGTGCCAGCAGTGTATCAGGGGGCTATGGCTACACCTTC. This sequence encodes CASSVSGGYGYTF.

CDR3: CASSPGIGATEAFF. The CDR3 bases are TGTGCCAGCAGCCCGGGGATAGGGGCCACTGAAGCTTTCTTT. The chain couples TRBV7-6 to TRBJ1-1; D may be TRBD1 (5 bases). CDR3 length equals 14 residues. Germline loops: CDR1 SGHVS, CDR2 FNYEAQ. The ends were cut back, 5 bases at V and 4 bases at J, with 14 bases in the middle.

The chain employs TRBV4-3 and TRBJ2-7, with 9 bases aligning to TRBD2. Trimming took 1 base from V and 2 from J; bases not matched to a gene: 6. This CDR3 region has 16 residues. Germline CDR1 is LGHNA and CDR2 is YSLEER. CDR3: CASSQVWREGPYEQYF. CDR3 nucleotide sequence: TGCGCCAGCAGCCAAGTATGGCGGGAGGGCCCCTACGAGCAGTACTTC.

V is TRBV4-2 and J is TRBJ2-7; possibly TRBD2 for D (5 bases). The ends were cut back, 0 bases at V and 5 bases at J, with 14 bases in the middle. The germline gives CDR1 LGHNA, CDR2 YNFKEQ. The CDR3 runs 15 residues. CDR3 sequence (DNA): TGTGCCAGCAGCCAAGAAAGCTGGCTTAGCGACGAGCAGTACTTC. Translating it yields CASSQESWLSDEQYF.

The CDR3 region is CASSLRGGDQPQHF. The CDR3 DNA is TGTGCCAGCAGCTTAAGGGGGGGGGATCAGCCCCAGCATTTT. This chain links TRBV7-6 with TRBJ1-5; D is possibly TRBD1 (6 bases). In germline, CDR1 is SGHVS, CDR2 FNYEAQ. The CDR3 has 14 residues. V dropped 2 bases and J dropped 5 bases, with 10 bases sitting between them.

As to this clone: The same CDR3 arises from other DNA sequences in this sample as well. The chain links TRBV9 to TRBJ2-5, with 7 bases fitting TRBD1. The trim removed 0 bases at V and 3 bases at J, leaving 2 bases unmatched. The CDR3 length is 14 residues. Germline V gene data show CDR1 as SGDLS and CDR2 as YYNGEE. CDR3 in DNA: TGTGCCAGCAGCGTAGCAGGGGGAAAAGAGACCCAGTACTTC. Translated: CASSVAGGKETQYF.